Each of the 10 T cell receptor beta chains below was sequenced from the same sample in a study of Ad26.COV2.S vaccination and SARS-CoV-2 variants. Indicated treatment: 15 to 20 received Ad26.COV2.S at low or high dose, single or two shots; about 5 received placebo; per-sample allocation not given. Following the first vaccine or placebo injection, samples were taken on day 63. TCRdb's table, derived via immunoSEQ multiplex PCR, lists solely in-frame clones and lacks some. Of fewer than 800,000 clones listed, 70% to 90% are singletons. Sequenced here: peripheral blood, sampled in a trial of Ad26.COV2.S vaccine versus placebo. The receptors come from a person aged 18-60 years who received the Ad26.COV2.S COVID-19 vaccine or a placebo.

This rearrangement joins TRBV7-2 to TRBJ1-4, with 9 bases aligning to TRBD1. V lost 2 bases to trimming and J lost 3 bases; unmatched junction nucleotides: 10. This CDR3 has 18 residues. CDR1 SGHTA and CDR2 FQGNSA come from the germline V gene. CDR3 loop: CASSLKETGGWPNEKLFF. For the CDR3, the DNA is TGTGCCAGCAGCTTAAAGGAGACAGGGGGTTGGCCTAATGAAAAACTGTTTTTT.

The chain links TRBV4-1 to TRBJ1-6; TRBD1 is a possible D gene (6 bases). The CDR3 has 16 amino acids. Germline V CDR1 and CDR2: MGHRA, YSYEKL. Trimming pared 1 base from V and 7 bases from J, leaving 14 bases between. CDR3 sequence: CASSQAYRERNSPLHF. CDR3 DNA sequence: TGCGCCAGCAGCCAAGCCTACAGGGAGCGCAATTCACCCCTCCACTTT.

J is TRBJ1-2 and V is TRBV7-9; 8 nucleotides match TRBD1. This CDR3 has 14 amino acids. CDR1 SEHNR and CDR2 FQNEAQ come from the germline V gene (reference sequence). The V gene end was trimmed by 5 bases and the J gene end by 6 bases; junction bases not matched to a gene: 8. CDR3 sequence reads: CASSQASGGDGYTF. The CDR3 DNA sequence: TGTGCCAGCAGCCAAGCATCAGGGGGCGATGGCTACACCTTC.

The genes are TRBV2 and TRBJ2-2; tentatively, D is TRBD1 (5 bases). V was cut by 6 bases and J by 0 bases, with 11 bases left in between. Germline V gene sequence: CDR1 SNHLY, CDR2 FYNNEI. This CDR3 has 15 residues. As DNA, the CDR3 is TGTGCCAGCAGAGTCAGGGCCGCGAACACCGGGGAGCTGTTTTTT. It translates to CASRVRAANTGELFF.

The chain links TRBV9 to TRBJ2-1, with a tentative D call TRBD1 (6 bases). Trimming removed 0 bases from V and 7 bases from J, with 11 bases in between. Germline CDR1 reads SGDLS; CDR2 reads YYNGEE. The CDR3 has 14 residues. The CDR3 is CASSVAGQWNEQFF. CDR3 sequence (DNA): TGTGCCAGCAGCGTAGCGGGACAATGGAATGAGCAGTTCTTC. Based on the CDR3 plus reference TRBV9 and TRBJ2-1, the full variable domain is DSGVTQTPKHLITATGQRVTLRCSPRSGDLSVYWYQQSLDQGLQFLIQYYNGEERAKGNILERFSAQQFPDLHSELNLSSLELGDSALYFCASSVAGQWNEQFFGPGTRLTVL.

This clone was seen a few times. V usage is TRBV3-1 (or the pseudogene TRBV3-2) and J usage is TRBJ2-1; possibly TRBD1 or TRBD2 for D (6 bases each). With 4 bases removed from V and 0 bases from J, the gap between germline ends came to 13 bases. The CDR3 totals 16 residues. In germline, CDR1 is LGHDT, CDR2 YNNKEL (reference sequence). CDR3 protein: CASSPLGGGSYNEQFF. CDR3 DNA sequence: TGTGCCAGCAGCCCCTTAGGGGGAGGCTCCTACAATGAGCAGTTCTTC.

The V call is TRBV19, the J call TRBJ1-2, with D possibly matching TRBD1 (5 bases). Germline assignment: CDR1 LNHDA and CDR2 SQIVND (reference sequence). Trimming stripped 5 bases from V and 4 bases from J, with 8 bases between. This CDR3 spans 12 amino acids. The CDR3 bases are TGTGCCAGTAGTCTCGACAGCTATGGCTACACCTTC. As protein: CASSLDSYGYTF.

The CDR3, as DNA: TGTGCCAGCAGCGTAGCCCCACCGGGAGGGGGCCTTAGCAATCAGCCCCAGCATTTT. This translates into CASSVAPPGGGLSNQPQHF. The chain employs TRBV9 and TRBJ1-5, with TRBD1 matching over 7 bases. The CDR3 runs 19 residues. Trimming cost V 0 bases and J 0 bases; bases outside gene matches: 12. Looked up from germline, CDR1 is SGDLS and CDR2 is YYNGEE. The full variable domain, with the rest looked up from reference TRBV9 and TRBJ1-5, is DSGVTQTPKHLITATGQRVTLRCSPRSGDLSVYWYQQSLDQGLQFLIQYYNGEERAKGNILERFSAQQFPDLHSELNLSSLELGDSALYFCASSVAPPGGGLSNQPQHFGDGTRLSIL.

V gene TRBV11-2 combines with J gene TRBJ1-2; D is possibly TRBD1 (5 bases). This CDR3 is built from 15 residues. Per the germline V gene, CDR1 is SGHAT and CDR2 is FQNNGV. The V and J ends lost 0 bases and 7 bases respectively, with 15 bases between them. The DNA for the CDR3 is TGTGCCAGCAGCTTAGATCCCCGGGGGAGAGGTGGCTACACCTTC. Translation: CASSLDPRGRGGYTF.

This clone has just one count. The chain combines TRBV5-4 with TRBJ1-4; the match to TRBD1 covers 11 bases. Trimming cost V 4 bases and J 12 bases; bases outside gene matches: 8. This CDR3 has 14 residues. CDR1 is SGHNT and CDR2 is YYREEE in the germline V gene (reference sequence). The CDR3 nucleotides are TGTGCCAGCAGCATCCTCGGACAGGGGGCTGAACTGTTTTTT. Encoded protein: CASSILGQGAELFF.